Described below is a single T cell receptor (beta chain) sequence and its context. TCRdb's table, derived via immunoSEQ multiplex PCR, lists solely in-frame clones and lacks some. This repertoire shows more than 65,000 clones, almost 90% found once; its top ten account for 8% to 10%. This entry is derived from a study of T cell changes during pregnancy in multiple sclerosis. CDR1 is SGHTA and CDR2 is FQGNSA in the germline V gene. With 4 bases clipped from V and 2 bases from J, the junction kept 6 bases outside the gene matches. The CDR3 is made up of 15 amino acids. This sequence was found in a female donor in good health, enrolled as a control in a pregnancy study. The gene calls are TRBV7-2 and TRBJ2-7; 9 nucleotides match TRBD2. This specimen consisted of peripheral blood, obtained after pregnancy. CDR3 sequence: CASSSLAGPTYEQYF. CDR3 nucleotide sequence: TGTGCCAGCAGCTCTCTAGCGGGGCCAACCTACGAGCAGTACTTC.